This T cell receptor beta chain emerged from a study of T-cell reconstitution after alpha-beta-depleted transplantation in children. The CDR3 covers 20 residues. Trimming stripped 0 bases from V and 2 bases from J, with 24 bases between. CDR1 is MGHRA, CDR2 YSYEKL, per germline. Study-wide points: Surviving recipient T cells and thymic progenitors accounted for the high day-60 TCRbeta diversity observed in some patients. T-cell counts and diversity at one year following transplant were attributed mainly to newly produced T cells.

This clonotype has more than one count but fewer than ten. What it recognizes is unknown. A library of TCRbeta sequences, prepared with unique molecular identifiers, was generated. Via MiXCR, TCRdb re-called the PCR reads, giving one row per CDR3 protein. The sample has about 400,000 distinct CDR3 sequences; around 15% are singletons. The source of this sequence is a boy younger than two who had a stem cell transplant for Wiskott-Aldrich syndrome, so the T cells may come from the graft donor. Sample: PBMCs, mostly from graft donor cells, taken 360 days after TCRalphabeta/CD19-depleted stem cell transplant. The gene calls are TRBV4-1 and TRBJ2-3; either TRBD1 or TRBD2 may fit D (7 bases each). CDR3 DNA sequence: TGCGCCAGCAGCCAAGAGAGGGGGCGAAGGCGGGGGATGGACACAGATACGCAGTATTTT. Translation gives CASSQERGRRRGMDTDTQYF.